Included here is one TCR beta chain sequence, with context. Its antigen is unidentified. These data originate in a study of shared clonotypes between healthy human individuals. Under the authors' procedure: With immunoSEQ giving junction-only sequences and no quality scores, filtering differed. Clones were sequenced by immunoSEQ multiplex PCR, and TCRdb holds only the in-frame ones, with some missing. The V and J calls and the clone size are those of that table, but D and trimming were determined from the DNA. The sample carries approximately 1,500,000 clones, about 96% recorded once. Study outcomes and limitations: Only a few donors were included, so the genetic and exposure-history diversity represented was limited.

The CDR3 extends over 16 amino acids. The V gene end was trimmed by 7 bases and the J gene end by 5 bases; junction bases not matched to a gene: 16. CDR1 MDHEN and CDR2 SYDVKM come from the germline V gene. This clonotype originated in a man aged 25 to 45 in good health. Sequencing was carried out using naive CD4+ T cells sorted from blood. As to subset: CD45RA+ positively selected. This sequence joins TRBV28 and TRBJ2-5; 7 bases align to TRBD1. The CDR3: CASKPNRDRPVETQYF. CDR3 nucleotide sequence: TGTGCCAGCAAACCGAACCGGGACAGACCTGTGGAGACCCAGTACTTC.